The clone carrying this T cell receptor (beta chain) showed up just a few times. As yet, its antigen is unknown. The data derive from a study of T cells after yellow fever vaccination. Findings of the study overall: The secondary response peaked faster, at day 5 versus 15, but was weaker. Most primary-vaccination clones reappeared after the booster (about 97% CD4, approximately 88% CD8).

The CDR3 spans 13 residues. The germline gives CDR1 LNHNV, CDR2 YYDKDF (reference sequence). V shed 3 bases, J shed 2 bases, and the junction held 1 base outside the gene matches. Template switching with 5'RACE generated the TCR cDNA and added a universal primer site and UMIs. One entry per CDR3 protein, called by TCRdb with MiXCR from the 5' RACE reads. This table holds about 73,000 distinct CDR3 sequences, around 7% found once. This chain uses TRBV15 with TRBJ2-7; 7 nucleotides line up with TRBD1. The source material was CD8+ T cells sorted from PBMCs, sampled on the day of the yellow fever booster vaccination. The receptor's source is a man younger than 45 who received the YFV17D yellow fever vaccine. The CDR3 spells CATSSGQAYEQYF. The CDR3 nucleotides read TGTGCCACCAGCAGTGGACAGGCCTACGAGCAGTACTTC.